The text below deals with one TCR beta chain. The sample comes from a study of OX40 agonist ivuxolimab in advanced cancers. Germline V CDR1 and CDR2: GTSNPN, SVGIG (reference sequence). This CDR3 is built from 15 residues. The V segment lost 2 bases and the J segment 7 bases; nucleotides outside the gene matches: 6. Clones were read by immunoSEQ multiplex PCR, and TCRdb kept only the in-frame ones, dropping some. Of about 20,000 clones detected, about 80% appear once; the ten largest clones hold 30%. This receptor was taken from an adult with an advanced solid tumor such as melanoma, head and neck, liver or kidney cancer. The sample in question was CD4+ or CD8+ T cells sorted from blood, obtained in a trial of the OX40 agonist ivuxolimab. V is TRBV30 and J is TRBJ2-1, with 12 bases that match TRBD2. CDR3 coding DNA: TGTGCCTGGAGTCCGACTAGCGGGAGAGGGAATGAGCAGTTCTTC. This encodes CAWSPTSGRGNEQFF.